This is a list of T cell receptor beta chains from one sample in a study of cytomegalovirus exposure and HLA in healthy donors. Produced via immunoSEQ multiplex PCR; TCRdb's table is partial and in-frame only. Among some 180,000 clones, roughly 90% were seen once, and the ten largest hold around 0.25%. Sequenced material: PBMCs. Every receptor here comes from a girl under three years old in good health and CMV-seronegative. CDR3s include the opening cysteine and the closing phenylalanine or tryptophan. A D gene is named only where the DNA matches it firmly. For some rows the clone size is stated as once, few or many, or as a class when expanded; others skip it.

clone size,J gene,V gene,D gene,CDR3 protein,CDR3 DNA
NA,TRBJ2-2,TRBV5-1,TRBD2,CASSLVGGGPGELFF,TGCGCCAGCAGCTTGGTTGGCGGGGGGCCCGGGGAGCTGTTTTTT
NA,TRBJ2-4,TRBV19,TRBD2,CASSSRDLAGGPRDIQYF,TGTGCCAGTAGCTCACGGGACTTAGCGGGAGGGCCCCGGGACATTCAGTACTTC
NA,TRBJ1-4,TRBV6-4,TRBD1,CASRDRGGNEKLFF,TGTGCCAGCAGGGACAGGGGAGGTAATGAAAAACTGTTTTTT
NA,TRBJ1-2,TRBV27,NA,CASSLRGGTNYGYTF,TGTGCCAGCAGTTTAAGAGGGGGTACTAACTATGGCTACACCTTC
NA,TRBJ1-1,TRBV5-1,NA,CASSFGTGGGDTEAFF,TGCGCCAGCAGCTTTGGAACGGGGGGGGGAGACACTGAAGCTTTCTTT
NA,TRBJ1-1,TRBV7-3,NA,CATQRRLRDRQVNTEAFF,TGTGCCACCCAGCGACGATTAAGAGATCGACAGGTGAACACTGAAGCTTTCTTT
NA,TRBJ1-5,TRBV7-9,NA,CSSTTKKGNQPQHF,TGTTCCAGCACTACGAAAAAAGGCAATCAGCCCCAGCATTTT
NA,TRBJ2-7,TRBV4-2,NA,CASSAHPEKPYEQYF,TGTGCCAGCAGCGCCCATCCCGAGAAACCCTACGAGCAGTACTTC
NA,TRBJ2-7,TRBV30,NA,CAWTTRYEQYF,TGTGCCTGGACGACAAGGTACGAGCAGTACTTC
NA,TRBJ2-3,TRBV5-1,NA,CASSPPFKLAHNEGDTQYF,TGCGCCAGCAGCCCGCCCTTTAAGCTAGCGCATAACGAAGGAGATACGCAGTATTTT
NA,TRBJ1-6,TRBV19,NA,CASSDSYSPLHF,TGTGCCAGCTCAGACAGCTATTCACCCCTCCACTTT
NA,TRBJ2-7,TRBV11-2,TRBD2,CASTLGLAGNTYEQYF,TGTGCCAGCACCCTGGGGCTAGCGGGTAATACCTACGAGCAGTACTTC
NA,TRBJ2-2,TRBV30,TRBD1,CASPGDRTNTGELFF,TGTGCCTCGCCAGGGGACAGGACGAACACCGGGGAGCTGTTTTTT
NA,TRBJ1-4,TRBV7-9,TRBD1,CASSPAGTGNEKLFF,TGTGCCAGCAGCCCCGCCGGGACAGGGAATGAAAAACTGTTTTTT
few,TRBJ1-5,TRBV7-9,NA,CASSLGKNQPQHF,TGTGCCAGCAGCTTGGGCAAGAATCAGCCCCAGCATTTT
few,TRBJ2-3,TRBV10-3,NA,CAISESGADTQYF,TGTGCCATCAGTGAGTCTGGGGCGGATACGCAGTATTTT
NA,TRBJ2-2,TRBV6-6,NA,CASSHLSIGTGELFF,TGTGCCAGCAGCCACCTATCCATCGGCACCGGGGAGCTGTTTTTT
NA,TRBJ2-7,TRBV4-2,NA,CASSPYAPLETIHEQYF,TGTGCCAGCAGCCCATACGCTCCCTTAGAAACCATCCACGAGCAGTACTTC
NA,TRBJ1-3,TRBV30,NA,CAWKGRGRSGNTIYF,TGTGCCTGGAAGGGCAGGGGTCGTTCTGGAAACACCATATATTTT
NA,TRBJ1-4,TRBV11-2,NA,CASSLGLTTNEKLFF,TGTGCCAGCAGCCTCGGACTGACAACTAATGAAAAACTGTTTTTT
NA,TRBJ2-3,TRBV10-3,NA,CAIFHRERLRTDTQYF,TGTGCCATCTTCCACCGAGAGAGGCTTCGCACAGATACGCAGTATTTT
NA,TRBJ1-1,TRBV5-1,TRBD1,CASSTTGASGTEAFF,TGCGCCAGCAGTACGACAGGGGCAAGTGGAACTGAAGCTTTCTTT
NA,TRBJ1-2,TRBV2,NA,CASSEATYGYTF,TGTGCCAGCAGTGAAGCGACTTATGGCTACACCTTC
NA,TRBJ1-2,TRBV11-1,NA,CASSHSPENYGYTF,TGTGCCAGCAGCCATAGCCCGGAGAACTATGGCTACACCTTC
NA,TRBJ2-3,TRBV15,NA,CATSRPSGPDTQYF,TGTGCCACCAGCAGACCCTCTGGCCCGGATACGCAGTATTTT
NA,TRBJ2-2,TRBV4-1,NA,CASSQGFGSSNTGELFF,TGCGCCAGCAGCCAAGGTTTCGGGTCCTCGAACACCGGGGAGCTGTTTTTT
NA,TRBJ2-3,TRBV19,TRBD1,CASSSRDRSTDTQYF,TGTGCCAGTAGCTCCCGGGACAGGAGCACAGATACGCAGTATTTT